This is a list of T cell receptor beta chains from one sample in a study of blood T cell repertoires in COVID-19. Repertoires were generated with immunoSEQ multiplex PCR, while TCRdb's copy carries only in-frame clones and drops some. The table includes 300,000 to 400,000 clones, around nine tenths detected once. The specimen was PBMCs or T cells enriched from blood (not recorded which). The receptors come from a woman aged 25 to 45 who had been exposed to COVID-19. Both conserved end residues are part of each CDR3. A D gene is named only where the DNA matches it firmly. Clone size is stated in some rows and not others, as once, few, many or a class when expanded.

j_call clone_size cdr3_length v_call d_call cdr3_aa cdr3_nt
TRBJ2-3 . 15 TRBV6-8 TRBD2 CASSSLAGGRDTQYF TGTGCCAGCAGTTCTTTAGCGGGGGGGCGAGATACGCAGTATTTT
TRBJ1-3 . 22 TRBV4-1 . CASSHITGGPGLTTVSGNTIYF TGCGCCAGCAGCCATATCACGGGGGGCCCCGGGCTCACCACCGTCTCTGGAAACACCATATATTTT
TRBJ2-3 . 16 TRBV18 . CASSPRRAVSTDTQYF TGTGCCAGCTCACCAAGGAGGGCGGTTAGCACAGATACGCAGTATTTT
TRBJ2-7 . 16 TRBV9 TRBD1 CASSVGFGDRTYEQYF TGTGCCAGCAGCGTAGGGTTTGGGGACAGGACCTACGAGCAGTACTTC
TRBJ1-1 once 14 TRBV19 . CASSMHRGGTEAFF TGTGCCAGTAGTATGCATAGGGGTGGGACTGAAGCTTTCTTT
TRBJ2-7 . 14 TRBV18 TRBD1 CASSYETGTYEQYF TGTGCCAGCTCTTATGAGACAGGGACCTACGAGCAGTACTTC
TRBJ1-5 . 12 TRBV19 . CASTDWDQPQHF TGTGCCAGTACGGACTGGGATCAGCCCCAGCATTTT
TRBJ2-3 . 11 TRBV4-1 . CASSQDRTQYF TGCGCCAGCAGCCAAGACAGGACGCAGTATTTT
TRBJ2-3 . 17 TRBV7-2 TRBD2 CASSLGLAGGPSYTQYF TGTGCCAGCAGCTTAGGTCTAGCGGGGGGCCCCTCTTATACGCAGTATTTT
TRBJ1-2 . 15 TRBV3-1/TRBV3-2 TRBD1 CASSHARGQGYGYTF TGTGCCAGCAGCCACGCGAGGGGGCAGGGCTATGGCTACACCTTC
TRBJ2-7 . 14 TRBV27 . CASSPVGRAYEQYF TGTGCCAGCAGTCCCGTAGGTCGGGCCTACGAGCAGTACTTC
TRBJ2-3 . 15 TRBV9 . CASSVGSLRADTQYF TGTGCCAGCAGCGTAGGCAGCCTCAGGGCAGATACGCAGTATTTT
TRBJ2-1 few 13 TRBV30 . CAWSLDSYNEQFF TGTGCCTGGAGCTTGGACAGTTACAATGAGCAGTTCTTC
TRBJ1-2 . 13 TRBV7-2 . CASSLGPGNGYTF TGTGCCAGCAGCTTAGGCCCAGGGAATGGCTACACCTTC
TRBJ2-3 . 15 TRBV29-1 TRBD2 CSVSQLASYTDTQYF TGCAGCGTTTCCCAACTAGCGTCCTACACAGATACGCAGTATTTT
TRBJ2-3 . 15 TRBV7-6 TRBD1 CASSPRTGRTDTQYF TGTGCCAGCAGCCCAAGGACAGGGCGCACAGATACGCAGTATTTT
TRBJ2-5 . 14 TRBV5-5 TRBD1 CASSLPTGQETQYF TGTGCCAGCAGCTTGCCGACAGGGCAAGAGACCCAGTACTTC
TRBJ2-3 . 15 TRBV7-7 . CASSLGSSNADTQYF TGTGCCAGCAGCTTGGGGTCTAGCAATGCAGATACGCAGTATTTT